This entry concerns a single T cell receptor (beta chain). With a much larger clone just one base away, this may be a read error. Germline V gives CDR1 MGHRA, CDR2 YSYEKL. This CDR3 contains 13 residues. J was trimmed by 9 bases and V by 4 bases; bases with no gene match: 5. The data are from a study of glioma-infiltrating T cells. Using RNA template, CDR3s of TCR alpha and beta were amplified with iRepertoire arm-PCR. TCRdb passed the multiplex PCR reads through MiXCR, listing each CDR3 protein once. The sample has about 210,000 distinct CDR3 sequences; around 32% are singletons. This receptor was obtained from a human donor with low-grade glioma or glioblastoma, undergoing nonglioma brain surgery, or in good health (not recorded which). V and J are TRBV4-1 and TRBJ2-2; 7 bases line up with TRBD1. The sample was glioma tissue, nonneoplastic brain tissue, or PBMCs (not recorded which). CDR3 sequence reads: CASSLTGAWELFF. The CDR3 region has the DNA TGCGCCAGCAGCCTCACAGGGGCCTGGGAGCTGTTTTTT.